Each of the 20 T cell receptor beta chains below was sequenced from the same sample in a study of blood T cell repertoires in COVID-19. Repertoires were generated with immunoSEQ multiplex PCR, while TCRdb's copy carries only in-frame clones and drops some. The sample carries about 240,000 clones, around nine tenths recorded once. Sequenced sample: PBMCs or T cells enriched from blood (not recorded which). These receptors were collected from a woman between 25 and 40 years old who had recovered from COVID-19.

The V call is TRBV5-1, the J call TRBJ2-5; TRBD2 aligns across 9 bases. The V gene end was trimmed by 4 bases and the J gene end by 2 bases; junction bases not matched to a gene: 9. The germline gives CDR1 SGHRS, CDR2 YFSETQ. The CDR3 is made up of 16 amino acids. The CDR3 here is CASSRPSLAGQETQYF. Written as DNA, the CDR3 is TGCGCCAGCAGCCGCCCCTCGCTAGCGGGACAAGAGACCCAGTACTTC.

The chain employs TRBV20-1 and TRBJ1-1, with 9 bases identical to TRBD1. The germline CDR1 and CDR2 sequences are DFQATT and SNEGSKA (reference sequence). The CDR3 totals 14 residues. The V and J ends lost 3 bases and 1 base, in that order; junction bases with no gene match: 3. The CDR3 protein is CSASWTGANTEAFF. The CDR3 DNA follows: TGCAGTGCTAGTTGGACAGGGGCGAACACTGAAGCTTTCTTT.

The V call is TRBV28, the J call TRBJ1-2; TRBD1 is a possible D gene (6 bases). This CDR3 is built from 13 residues. V was clipped by 9 bases and J by 4 bases, with 15 bases between them. The germline CDR1 and CDR2 sequences are MDHEN and SYDVKM. CDR3 sequence (DNA): TGTGCCAGTTATGGGGGCGCAGGCTATGGCTACACCTTC. Its protein product is CASYGGAGYGYTF.

This chain links TRBV6-5 with TRBJ1-1; TRBD1 agrees at 7 bases. CDR1 is MNHEY, CDR2 SVGAGI, per germline. J gave up 10 bases and V 6 bases, and 8 bases lay outside the gene matches. CDR3 length: 12 residues. As DNA, the CDR3 is TGTGCCAGCAGCCGTGATGGACAGGTAGCTTTCTTT. Encoded protein: CASSRDGQVAFF.

V is TRBV19 and J is TRBJ2-1; 9 nucleotides agree with TRBD1. This CDR3 region has 16 residues. Germline assignment: CDR1 LNHDA and CDR2 SQIVND (reference sequence). V lost 5 bases, J lost 4 bases, and 9 bases stayed unmatched. The CDR3 sequence: CASSPPGTGIYNEQFF. The CDR3 DNA is TGTGCCAGTAGTCCTCCCGGGACAGGGATTTACAATGAGCAGTTCTTC. The entire variable domain, with the rest obtained from reference TRBV19 and TRBJ2-1, is as follows: DGGITQSPKYLFRKEGQNVTLSCEQNLNHDAMYWYRQDPGQGLRLIYYSQIVNDFQKGDIAEGYSVSREKKESFPLTVTSAQKNPTAFYLCASSPPGTGIYNEQFFGPGTRLTVL.

V is TRBV30 and J is TRBJ2-3; unclear D gene. Germline lookup yields CDR1 GTSNPN and CDR2 SVGIG (reference sequence). The CDR3 is 13 amino acids. Trimming shortened V by 1 base and J by 0 bases, and 5 bases separated the two germline ends. The chain's CDR3 is CAWSAFSTDTQYF. The CDR3 nucleotides are TGTGCCTGGAGTGCTTTTAGCACAGATACGCAGTATTTT.

V usage is TRBV4-2 and J usage is TRBJ2-5; 13 nucleotides line up with TRBD2. Losses at the gene ends were 0 bases for V and 5 bases for J; bases not matched to a gene: 15. Germline V gives CDR1 LGHNA, CDR2 YNFKEQ. This CDR3 is built from 20 residues. CDR3: CASSQDPISWTSGSGETQYF. The DNA for the CDR3 is TGTGCCAGCAGCCAAGATCCCATCTCGTGGACTAGCGGGAGTGGGGAGACCCAGTACTTC.

V usage is TRBV29-1 and J usage is TRBJ2-7; no clear D gene. The V end was cut by 4 bases, the J end by 2 bases, with 9 bases between. This CDR3 is 12 amino acids long. Looked up from germline, CDR1 is SQVTM and CDR2 is ANQGSEA. The CDR3 nucleotides are TGCAGCGTTGTTAGCAGAGCCTACGAGCAGTACTTC. Protein product: CSVVSRAYEQYF.

The V call is TRBV29-1, the J call TRBJ2-1, with a weak D call TRBD1 (5 bases). Per germline, CDR1 SQVTM and CDR2 ANQGSEA. V lost 5 bases and J 12 bases, leaving 14 bases between the germline ends. The CDR3 runs 11 residues. CDR3 bases: TGCAGCGTTATAGGGGTATTTGGGCAGTTCTTC. Translation: CSVIGVFGQFF.

This chain uses TRBV5-4 with TRBJ2-3; 7 positions match TRBD2. J gave up 4 bases and V 2 bases, and 7 bases lay outside the gene matches. The CDR3 consists of 15 residues. Germline CDR1 is SGHNT and CDR2 is YYREEE (reference sequence). The CDR3 reads CASSFGGGRADTQYF. CDR3 bases: TGTGCCAGCAGCTTCGGGGGAGGGAGGGCAGATACGCAGTATTTT.

The rearrangement joins TRBV29-1 to TRBJ2-1, with no clear D. Trimming left V 7 bases short and J 5 bases short, with 18 bases between. Per the germline V gene, CDR1 is SQVTM and CDR2 is ANQGSEA. The CDR3 has 14 amino acids. The CDR3 loop reads CSALFRRHHNEQFF. In nucleotides, the CDR3 is TGCAGCGCCTTGTTCAGGCGACATCACAATGAGCAGTTCTTC.

The chain links TRBV7-2 to TRBJ1-2; 8 bases fit TRBD1. The ends lost 2 bases at V and 7 bases at J; junction bases unmatched: 9. Germline CDR1 SGHTA, CDR2 FQGNSA. This CDR3 comprises 15 residues. CDR3 DNA: TGTGCCAGCAGCTTACCCCCCGGACAGGGCCCTGGCTACACCTTC. It is translated as CASSLPPGQGPGYTF.

V and J are TRBV5-5 and TRBJ1-2; no clear D. The germline CDR1 and CDR2 sequences are SGHKS and YYEKEE (reference sequence). V lost 1 base and J lost 0, with 16 bases in between. The CDR3 loop spans 17 amino acids. CDR3 sequence reads: CASSLSTLLSANYGYTF. The CDR3 DNA is TGTGCCAGCAGCTTGTCTACCCTTTTATCGGCTAACTATGGCTACACCTTC.

The rearrangement joins TRBV7-9 to TRBJ1-4; possible D gene TRBD1, 6 bases. CDR3 length equals 14 residues. The germline V gene has CDR1 SEHNR and CDR2 FQNEAQ (reference sequence). V gave up 2 bases and J gave up 8 bases, with 12 bases separating them. The CDR3 DNA sequence: TGTGCCAGCAGCTTAACAGGGAACGGAGAAAAACTGTTTTTT. Encoded protein: CASSLTGNGEKLFF.

V is TRBV4-2 and J is TRBJ1-2; no definite D call. Looked up from germline, CDR1 is LGHNA and CDR2 is YNFKEQ. Trimming removed 1 base at V and 8 bases at J, with 14 bases between. The CDR3 extends over 14 amino acids. The CDR3 loop reads CASSQVGGIRGYTF. In DNA, the CDR3 is TGTGCCAGCAGCCAAGTCGGCGGGATCCGGGGCTACACCTTC.

The chain combines TRBV5-1 with TRBJ2-1, with a tentative D call TRBD1 (5 bases). Germline V CDR1 and CDR2: SGHRS, YFSETQ. V was pared by 0 bases and J by 9 bases, with 13 bases between. CDR3 size: 14 residues. The CDR3 spells CASSLDWVRGEQFF. Here the CDR3 DNA reads TGCGCCAGCAGCTTGGACTGGGTTAGGGGTGAGCAGTTCTTC.

In the case of this clone: Relative to the germline gene, one junction end is altered; a read error may explain this. The CDR3, as DNA: TGTGCTAGCAGTAACGACAGGGGCGATGAGCAGTTCTTC. Its protein is CASSNDRGDEQFF. The gene calls are TRBV7-7 and TRBJ2-1; TRBD1 agrees at 8 bases. The CDR3 consists of 13 residues. Germline CDR1 and CDR2: SSHAT and FNYEAQ (reference sequence).

The rearrangement joins TRBV9 to TRBJ1-1, with 7 nucleotides matching TRBD1. The V segment lost 2 bases and the J segment 6 bases; nucleotides outside the gene matches: 4. The CDR3 is 13 amino acids. Germline CDR1 and CDR2: SGDLS and YYNGEE. CDR3 sequence (DNA): TGTGCCAGCAGCGTCGACAGGGAGGCTGAAGCTTTCTTT. Translating gives CASSVDREAEAFF.

This clone was seen once. This rearrangement joins TRBV11-2 to TRBJ2-1; the match to TRBD1 covers 9 bases. The CDR3 sequence is 17 residues long. Germline CDR1 and CDR2: SGHAT and FQNNGV. After removal of 5 bases from V and 3 bases from J, the junction contained 11 bases not matched to a gene. CDR3 nucleotides: TGTGCCAGCAGCCGCCCTCCGGGACAGGGAATCTACAATGAGCAGTTCTTC. Its protein product is CASSRPPGQGIYNEQFF.

The rearrangement joins TRBV29-1 to TRBJ1-1; D is possibly TRBD1 (5 bases). Germline values: CDR1 SQVTM, CDR2 ANQGSEA. With 1 base removed from V and 3 bases from J, the gap between germline ends came to 18 bases. This CDR3 is built from 16 residues. CDR3 coding DNA: TGCAGCGTTGAAGGGGGCCAGATCAGCGCTGACACTGAAGCTTTCTTT. Protein product: CSVEGGQISADTEAFF.